The 30 T cell receptor beta chains given below trace back to one sample, sequenced in a study of blood T cell repertoires in COVID-19 (dated by TCRdb to between 2020 and 2021). Library method: the immunoSEQ multiplex PCR assay. TCRdb took over this immuneACCESS table, retaining in-frame rearrangements with V and J assigned. Such tables are incomplete; in checked studies, under half of the missing clones stem from an unresolved V gene, and the remainder is unexplained. This sample has about 350,000 clones in its table, and about 90% of those were observed once. Clones ranked in the top ten supply more than 0.9% of the sample. Sequenced material: PBMCs or T cells enriched from blood (not recorded which). These receptors all come from a woman aged 25 to 45 who had recovered from COVID-19.

The chain is built from TRBV24-1 and TRBJ1-1; D is unresolved. Trimming took 2 bases from V and 4 from J, leaving 4 bases between them. CDR1 and CDR2 from the germline V gene are KGHDR and SFDVKD. The CDR3 consists of 12 residues. DNA for the CDR3: TGTGCCACCAGTGATTACGGCACTGAAGCTTTCTTT. The encoded protein is CATSDYGTEAFF.

The chain carries TRBV2 and TRBJ2-1; 10 bases match TRBD2. V trimming: 3 bases; J trimming: 8 bases; junction bases outside the gene matches: 7. The V gene's germline CDR1 is SNHLY and CDR2 FYNNEI. This CDR3 has 15 residues. In DNA form, the CDR3 reads TGTGCCAGCAGTGACTTAGCGGGGGGACGAGATGAGCAGTTCTTC. Translating it yields CASSDLAGGRDEQFF.

The CDR3 loop is CASSRGQGRYEQYF. The CDR3, as DNA: TGTGCCAGCAGCCGTGGACAGGGGCGGTACGAGCAGTACTTC. V usage is TRBV5-6 and J usage is TRBJ2-7, with 9 bases aligning to TRBD1. Germline V gives CDR1 SGHDT, CDR2 YYEEEE. Losses at the gene ends were 4 bases for V and 4 bases for J; bases not matched to a gene: 6. This CDR3 is built from 14 residues.

Only one count was recorded for this clone. V gene TRBV5-1 combines with J gene TRBJ1-6; TRBD1 might be the D (6 bases). V was shortened by 2 bases and J by 10 bases, with 16 bases between the two germline ends. This CDR3 contains 15 residues. The germline V gene has CDR1 SGHRS and CDR2 YFSETQ. The CDR3 protein is CASSLGTSPGSPLHF. For the CDR3, the DNA is TGCGCCAGCAGCTTAGGGACATCTCCCGGCTCACCCCTCCACTTT.

The chain recombines TRBV11-2 with TRBJ1-2; no firm D call. The length of the CDR3 is 11 residues. Germline V gene sequence: CDR1 SGHAT, CDR2 FQNNGV. V lost 4 bases and J lost 7, with 7 bases in between. CDR3 coding DNA: TGTGCCAGCAGCTACCCGGGTGGCTACACCTTC. Translation: CASSYPGGYTF.

This clone was observed a handful of times. This sequence joins TRBV12-3 or TRBV12-4 and TRBJ1-2; 10 nucleotides match TRBD1. The CDR3 consists of 13 residues. The V gene end was trimmed by 7 bases and the J gene end by 5 bases; junction bases not matched to a gene: 4. As DNA, the CDR3 is TGTGCCAGCACCCCGGGACAGGGGTATGGCTACACCTTC. This encodes CASTPGQGYGYTF.

This clone was picked up a small number of times. V usage is TRBV5-6 and J usage is TRBJ1-4, with TRBD1 matching 7 bases. V shed 4 bases, J shed 7 bases, and the junction held 10 bases outside the gene matches. Germline V lookup: CDR1 SGHDT, CDR2 YYEEEE. CDR3 length: 15 amino acids. The CDR3 here is CASSPRGLEGEKLFF. The CDR3 region has the DNA TGTGCCAGCAGCCCTAGGGGGCTAGAGGGTGAAAAACTGTTTTTT.

The rearrangement links TRBV6-5 to TRBJ1-5; no reliable D call. The length of the CDR3 is 14 residues. Trimming pared 6 bases from V and 2 bases from J, leaving 11 bases between. Germline V gene data show CDR1 as MNHEY and CDR2 as SVGAGI. The CDR3 loop is CASSLAGGNQPQHF. The CDR3, as DNA: TGTGCCAGCAGCCTCGCAGGCGGCAATCAGCCCCAGCATTTT.

The rearrangement links TRBV29-1 to TRBJ1-1; 9 bases fit TRBD1. Germline V gives CDR1 SQVTM, CDR2 ANQGSEA. V shed 6 bases, J shed 3 bases, and the junction held 14 bases outside the gene matches. The CDR3 spans 16 residues. The CDR3 is CSVDAQGQGGYTEAFF. The CDR3 bases are TGCAGCGTCGACGCTCAGGGACAGGGCGGTTACACTGAAGCTTTCTTT.

The gene calls are TRBV21-1 and TRBJ2-1; the listed D gene, TRBD2, was not tested against the DNA. TRBV21-1 corresponds to a pseudogene. CDR3 length: 19 amino acids. Written as DNA, the CDR3 is TGTGCCAGCAGCAAATTCCTGACTAGCGGGGGGGCGCCTTACAATGAGCAGTTCTTC. This gives the protein CASSKFLTSGGAPYNEQFF.

V is TRBV28 and J is TRBJ1-5; TRBD1 aligns across 7 bases. The germline V gene has CDR1 MDHEN and CDR2 SYDVKM. V trimming: 4 bases; J trimming: 10 bases; junction bases outside the gene matches: 19. CDR3 size: 17 residues. CDR3: CASSSGRQGLLLFPQHF. Written as DNA, the CDR3 is TGTGCCAGCAGTTCCGGCCGACAGGGCCTCCTTTTATTCCCCCAGCATTTT.

The chain links TRBV2 to TRBJ2-7; D not resolved. The CDR3 consists of 12 residues. Germline lookup yields CDR1 SNHLY and CDR2 FYNNEI. Trimming took off 6 bases at V and 1 base at J, with 7 bases between the two ends. CDR3 loop: CASSRSSYEQYF. As DNA, the CDR3 is TGTGCCAGCAGCAGGTCTTCCTACGAGCAGTACTTC.

This chain connects TRBV27 to TRBJ2-3; D may be TRBD2 (6 bases). V gave up 6 bases and J gave up 3 bases, with 16 bases separating them. The CDR3 contains 15 residues. From germline, CDR1 is MNHEY and CDR2 SMNVEV (reference sequence). The CDR3 spells CASRSAGPGTDTQYF. The DNA of the CDR3 is TGTGCCAGCAGAAGTGCGGGGCCGGGGACAGATACGCAGTATTTT.

A note on this clone: Other nucleotide sequences in the sample specify the same CDR3. This chain links TRBV5-1 with TRBJ1-1; 7 bases are a match to TRBD1. The CDR3 contains 13 residues. J was trimmed by 7 bases and V by 1 base; bases with no gene match: 4. The germline CDR1 and CDR2 sequences are SGHRS and YFSETQ. Written as DNA, the CDR3 is TGCGCCAGCAGCTTGATTCAGGGGGGTGAAGCTTTCTTT. It translates to CASSLIQGGEAFF.

The chain joins TRBV21-1 to TRBJ1-6; the D call of TRBD1 is as the table states it, not checked on the DNA. TRBV21-1 counts as a pseudogene. The length of the CDR3 is 16 residues. Here the CDR3 reads CASSKSGQVDNSPLHF. The CDR3 nucleotides are TGTGCCAGCAGCAAATCGGGACAGGTCGATAATTCACCCCTCCACTTT.

This clone showed up just a few times. This sequence joins TRBV3-1 (or the pseudogene TRBV3-2) and TRBJ2-1; 10 nucleotides align to TRBD2. The J segment lost 9 bases and the V segment lost 6 bases, leaving 5 bases of the junction unmatched. Germline V gene sequence: CDR1 LGHDT, CDR2 YNNKEL (reference sequence). The CDR3 has 13 amino acids. For the CDR3, the DNA is TGTGCCAGCAGAAGCGGGGGGGCCGTTGAGCAGTTCTTC. It yields the protein CASRSGGAVEQFF.

The genes are TRBV6-5 and TRBJ1-1; 8 bases align to TRBD1. V was pared by 4 bases and J by 1 base, with 5 bases of the junction left unmatched. Germline V gene sequence: CDR1 MNHEY, CDR2 SVGAGI. The CDR3 is 15 amino acids. The CDR3 loop is CASSFRTGRNTEAFF. CDR3 nucleotide sequence: TGTGCCAGCAGTTTCCGGACAGGGAGGAACACTGAAGCTTTCTTT.

The V gene is TRBV29-1, the J gene TRBJ2-2; a possible D gene is TRBD1 (6 bases). From germline, CDR1 is SQVTM and CDR2 ANQGSEA. This CDR3 is 15 amino acids long. V lost 7 bases and J 4 bases, leaving 19 bases between the germline ends. The CDR3 region has the DNA TGCAGCGCCCTCGCGAACAGGGAGATCACCGGGGAGCTGTTTTTT. It specifies CSALANREITGELFF.

The chain carries TRBV11-2 and TRBJ2-7; D ambiguous. The CDR3 totals 10 residues. V gave up 4 bases and J gave up 4 bases, with 2 bases separating them. Germline V CDR1 and CDR2: SGHAT, FQNNGV. CDR3 loop: CASSSYEQYF. As DNA, the CDR3 is TGTGCCAGCAGCTCGTACGAGCAGTACTTC.

The rearrangement joins TRBV7-2 to TRBJ1-2, with D tentatively TRBD1 (6 bases). Trimming took 1 base from V and 2 from J, leaving 17 bases between them. Looked up from germline, CDR1 is SGHTA and CDR2 is FQGNSA. The CDR3 contains 17 residues. CDR3 sequence: CASSLDFLTGANYGYTF. CDR3 nucleotide sequence: TGTGCCAGCAGCTTAGACTTTTTGACAGGAGCGAACTATGGCTACACCTTC.

The V call is TRBV2, the J call TRBJ1-1, with unresolved D. Trimming shortened V by 1 base and J by 0 bases, and 6 bases separated the two germline ends. The CDR3 spans 14 residues. Germline V gene data show CDR1 as SNHLY and CDR2 as FYNNEI. The CDR3 is CASSEGRMNTEAFF. The CDR3, as DNA: TGTGCCAGCAGTGAAGGCAGGATGAACACTGAAGCTTTCTTT.

This clone was seen just once. This sequence joins TRBV7-7 and TRBJ1-2; 7 bases are shared with TRBD1. CDR1 is SSHAT and CDR2 is FNYEAQ in the germline V gene (reference sequence). CDR3 size: 15 residues. The junction had 7 bases not matched to a gene; V was cut back by 6 bases and J by 0 bases. The CDR3 loop reads CASSNDRDTNYGYTF. For the CDR3, the DNA is TGTGCCAGCAGTAACGACAGGGATACTAACTATGGCTACACCTTC.

This chain uses TRBV3-1 (or the pseudogene TRBV3-2) with TRBJ2-4; 11 nucleotides agree with TRBD1. V dropped 1 base and J dropped 0; count of bases not matched to a gene: 8. This CDR3 comprises 19 residues. Germline V gene data show CDR1 as LGHDT and CDR2 as YNNKEL (reference sequence). CDR3 sequence reads: CASSQGPGQGGLAKNIQYF. The CDR3 DNA reads TGTGCCAGCAGCCAAGGACCGGGACAGGGGGGGCTAGCCAAAAACATTCAGTACTTC.

This clone was seen only a few times. The chain has TRBV14 and TRBJ1-4; no clear D gene. The CDR3 consists of 15 residues. Germline CDR1 and CDR2: SGHDN and FVKESK. Trimming shortened V by 1 base and J by 5 bases, and 11 bases separated the two germline ends. CDR3 nucleotide sequence: TGTGCCAGCAGCCAAGGCACTAGGAGGAATGAAAAACTGTTTTTT. Encoded protein: CASSQGTRRNEKLFF.

The chain has TRBV7-6 and TRBJ2-2; the match to TRBD1 covers 12 bases. The CDR3 contains 18 residues. Germline CDR1 is SGHVS and CDR2 is FNYEAQ. J gave up 5 bases and V 3 bases, and 10 bases lay outside the gene matches. Here the CDR3 reads CASSFSGTGGSRTGELFF. The DNA of the CDR3 is TGTGCCAGCAGCTTCTCCGGGACAGGGGGCTCGCGGACCGGGGAGCTGTTTTTT.

The chain employs TRBV24-1 and TRBJ1-2, with D possibly matching TRBD1 (6 bases). CDR3 length: 17 amino acids. Per germline, CDR1 KGHDR and CDR2 SFDVKD. The V end lost 3 bases, the J end lost 5 bases, and 21 bases lay between the germline ends. CDR3 bases: TGTGCCACCAGTGATCCTGGTAGAGGGGGTGGCTCTTATGGCTACACCTTC. Amino acid sequence: CATSDPGRGGGSYGYTF.

The chain recombines TRBV10-3 with TRBJ1-6, with TRBD1 identical over 9 bases. Germline CDR1 is ENHRY and CDR2 is SYGVKD. The CDR3 is 16 amino acids. V shed 6 bases, J shed 2 bases, and the junction held 5 bases outside the gene matches. CDR3 in DNA: TGTGCCATCAGGGAACAGGGGGCTGCCTATAATTCACCCCTCCACTTT. Its translation: CAIREQGAAYNSPLHF.

The chain combines TRBV7-2 with TRBJ2-5; D is perhaps TRBD1 (5 bases). Trimming stripped 2 bases from V and 3 bases from J, with 13 bases between. Germline V gene lookup returns CDR1 SGHTA and CDR2 FQGNSA. The CDR3 sequence is 15 residues long. CDR3: CASSLYRGAKETQYF. The CDR3 bases are TGTGCCAGCAGCTTATATAGGGGCGCGAAAGAGACCCAGTACTTC.

The chain carries TRBV7-2 and TRBJ2-2, with 12 bases aligning to TRBD2. CDR3 length: 18 residues. The germline gives CDR1 SGHTA, CDR2 FQGNSA. V shed 5 bases, J shed 7 bases, and the junction held 14 bases outside the gene matches. The CDR3 loop reads CASSAQLAGGPVGGELFF. DNA for the CDR3: TGTGCCAGCAGCGCCCAACTAGCGGGGGGTCCTGTAGGCGGGGAGCTGTTTTTT.

This chain joins TRBV9 and TRBJ1-3, with 9 bases identical to TRBD1. The V and J ends lost 2 bases and 0 bases, in that order; junction bases with no gene match: 0. CDR3 size: 15 residues. The V gene's germline CDR1 is SGDLS and CDR2 YYNGEE. The DNA of the CDR3 is TGTGCCAGCAGCGTGGACAGGGGCTCTGGAAACACCATATATTTT. Amino acids: CASSVDRGSGNTIYF.